This T cell receptor (beta chain) was identified in a study of T cell responses to AZD1222 COVID-19 vaccine. Germline V gene sequence: CDR1 MDHEN, CDR2 SYDVKM. V shed 8 bases, J shed 4 bases, and the junction held 7 bases outside the gene matches. The length of the CDR3 is 14 residues. Sequencing was performed with immunoSEQ multiplex PCR; in TCRdb, only in-frame clones are kept and a portion is missing. The data show 95,000 to 150,000 clones, 80% to 95% seen once. Study observations and caveats: Two doses of AZD1222 preceded a rise in Spike-specific TCR breadth and depth. Reportedly, nearly half of unique spike TCRs recognized epitopes outside B.1.351/B.1.1.7 mutations.

Details on this clone: The antigen is not known.

This TCR was recovered from an adult who received the MenACWY meningococcal vaccine as a control. J is TRBJ2-1 and V is TRBV28, with 8 positions matching TRBD2. The starting material was peripheral blood, obtained 28 days after the second dose of the MenACWY control vaccine. CDR3 loop: CASLSGERYNEQFF. Written as DNA, the CDR3 is TGTGCCAGCCTTAGCGGGGAAAGATACAATGAGCAGTTCTTC.